This T cell receptor beta chain was observed in a study of blood T cell repertoires in COVID-19. Sequencing used immunoSEQ multiplex PCR; TCRdb keeps in-frame clones, though not all of them. In the table there are about 530,000 clones, about 88% of which are singletons. The CDR3 has 10 residues. Looked up from germline, CDR1 is SQVTM and CDR2 is ANQGSEA. V was clipped by 5 bases and J by 11 bases, with 12 bases between them. Sequenced material: peripheral blood. The chain is built from TRBV29-1 and TRBJ1-1, with TRBD1 as a possible D gene (5 bases). The origin of this receptor is a woman aged 45 to 65 with COVID-19, enrolled during active disease. CDR3 sequence: CSVTGGEAFF. CDR3 DNA sequence: TGCAGCGTTACAGGAGGGGAGGCTTTCTTT. Complete variable domain (other parts from reference TRBV29-1 and TRBJ1-1): SAVISQKPSRDICQRGTSLTIQCQVDSQVTMMFWYRQQPGQSLTLIATANQGSEATYESGFVIDKFPISRPNLTFSTLTVSNMSPEDSSIYLCSVTGGEAFFGQGTRLTVV.